This paragraph reports one TCR beta chain. This sample was included in a study of shared T cell receptors in the human thymus. V lost 2 bases and J lost 7, with 9 bases in between. The CDR3 is 12 residues long. Germline V lookup: CDR1 SGHDT, CDR2 YYEEEE. Libraries were prepared by immunoSEQ multiplex PCR; TCRdb keeps only in-frame clonotypes and omits some of them. Of 700,000 or so clones detected, roughly 85% appear once; the ten largest clones hold 0.008% to 0.011%. This sample was shared with a second study, whose subject was human thymus T cells. That source notes: Resections removed during corrective heart surgery provided the thymus tissue used. Across thymic and blood repertoires, the usage of V and J genes appeared to be biased. Related studies found that unrelated individuals share highly overlapping thymic repertoires.

V is TRBV5-6 and J is TRBJ1-1, with D perhaps matching TRBD1 (5 bases). The receptor comes from a girl less than two years old with a congenital heart defect. Sequencing was carried out using thymocytes. CDR3 coding DNA: TGTGCCAGCAGCTTCGGACATCATGAAGCTTTCTTT. This encodes CASSFGHHEAFF.